The 10 T cell receptor beta chains in this list originate from one sample, sequenced in a study of human thymus T cells. Corrective cardiac operations yielded the resected thymus tissue. The data were produced by immunoSEQ multiplex PCR, yet TCRdb's version contains in-frame clones alone and is incomplete. The repertoire consists of roughly 130,000 clones, with just under 95% occurring once and the leading ten covering less than 0.03%. Sequenced material: thymus tissue. The receptor source for this set is a boy under three years old with a congenital heart defect but otherwise immunologically healthy.

V is TRBV9 and J is TRBJ1-5; 7 bases are a match to TRBD1. Germline CDR1 and CDR2: SGDLS and YYNGEE. V dropped 2 bases and J dropped 0; count of bases not matched to a gene: 2. The CDR3 covers 15 residues. The CDR3, as DNA: TGTGCCAGCAGCGTGACAGGGAGTAGCAATCAGCCCCAGCATTTT. Residues: CASSVTGSSNQPQHF. Drawing the rest from reference TRBV9 and TRBJ1-5, the complete variable domain is DSGVTQTPKHLITATGQRVTLRCSPRSGDLSVYWYQQSLDQGLQFLIQYYNGEERAKGNILERFSAQQFPDLHSELNLSSLELGDSALYFCASSVTGSSNQPQHFGDGTRLSIL.

The chain couples TRBV6-1 to TRBJ1-5; the D gene is possibly TRBD1 (5 bases). The V and J ends lost 2 bases and 5 bases respectively, with 13 bases between them. Germline CDR1 is MNHNS and CDR2 is SASEGT. The CDR3 spans 15 residues. CDR3 in amino acids: CASSESGREDQPQHF. CDR3 DNA: TGTGCCAGCAGTGAATCTGGCAGGGAGGATCAGCCCCAGCATTTT.

The rearrangement joins TRBV7-2 to TRBJ1-2; 7 nucleotides line up with TRBD1. The trim removed 0 bases at V and 6 bases at J, leaving 7 bases unmatched. The CDR3 runs to 15 residues. CDR1 SGHTA and CDR2 FQGNSA come from the germline V gene. CDR3 sequence: CASSLAGEGTDGYTF. For the CDR3, the DNA is TGTGCCAGCAGCTTAGCGGGGGAAGGGACAGATGGCTACACCTTC.

This chain links TRBV29-1 with TRBJ1-2; TRBD1 aligns across 11 bases. V was clipped by 7 bases and J by 7 bases; unmatched bases: 11. The CDR3 is made up of 14 amino acids. Germline lookup yields CDR1 SQVTM and CDR2 ANQGSEA. CDR3 protein: CSAARPGTGGGYTF. The CDR3 DNA is TGCAGCGCGGCGCGTCCCGGGACAGGGGGTGGCTACACCTTC.

The chain carries TRBV27 and TRBJ2-3; the match to TRBD2 covers 11 bases. The CDR3 length is 18 residues. V lost 6 bases and J lost 0; bases outside the gene matches: 11. Germline lookup yields CDR1 MNHEY and CDR2 SMNVEV (reference sequence). The CDR3 DNA follows: TGTGCCAGCAGGTTTCTAGCGGGGGGCTTCTCTAGCACAGATACGCAGTATTTT. Its protein is CASRFLAGGFSSTDTQYF.

The chain carries TRBV5-8 and TRBJ1-5, with TRBD1 identical over 7 bases. The CDR3 is 15 amino acids. Germline values: CDR1 SGHTS, CDR2 YDEGEE. J was trimmed by 0 bases and V by 1 base; bases with no gene match: 1. Here the CDR3 reads CASSLKGASNQPQHF. CDR3 nucleotides: TGTGCCAGCAGCTTGAAGGGGGCTAGCAATCAGCCCCAGCATTTT.

The V call is TRBV18, the J call TRBJ2-1, with D possibly being TRBD2 (6 bases). V lost 3 bases and J lost 5, with 26 bases in between. Germline CDR1 is KGHSH and CDR2 is LQKENI. The CDR3 has 19 amino acids. CDR3 residues: CASSPRLFWRDWVDNEQFF. CDR3 coding DNA: TGTGCCAGCTCACCGCGTTTGTTTTGGCGGGACTGGGTTGACAATGAGCAGTTCTTC. The full variable domain, with the rest looked up from reference TRBV18 and TRBJ2-1, is NAGVMQNPRHLVRRRGQEARLRCSPMKGHSHVYWYRQLPEEGLKFMVYLQKENIIDESGMPKERFSAEFPKEGPSILRIQQVVRGDSAAYFCASSPRLFWRDWVDNEQFFGPGTRLTVL.

The gene calls are TRBV2 and TRBJ2-5, with D maybe TRBD2 (7 bases). Deletions cut 3 bases from V and 10 bases from J, with 24 bases between. Germline V gene data show CDR1 as SNHLY and CDR2 as FYNNEI. This CDR3 comprises 16 residues. CDR3 loop: CASSDRGGPGGVIQYF. CDR3 coding DNA: TGTGCCAGCAGTGATAGGGGGGGTCCGGGAGGCGTGATCCAGTACTTC.

The chain carries TRBV11-3 and TRBJ2-3, with 7 bases identical to TRBD2. The V segment lost 4 bases and the J segment 5 bases; nucleotides outside the gene matches: 24. Per the germline V gene, CDR1 is SGHNT and CDR2 is YENEEA. The CDR3 is 20 amino acids. CDR3 amino acids: CASSSNPRDYPIVGGDTQYF. As DNA, the CDR3 is TGTGCCAGCAGCTCTAATCCCCGGGACTACCCGATCGTTGGCGGAGATACGCAGTATTTT.

CDR3 DNA: TGTGCCAGCAGTTTAAACAAGTCCTCTGGAAACACCATATATTTT. It specifies CASSLNKSSGNTIYF. The genes are TRBV28 and TRBJ1-3; D unresolved. The germline gives CDR1 MDHEN, CDR2 SYDVKM. The CDR3 is 15 amino acids. V was clipped by 2 bases and J by 0 bases, with 8 bases between them.